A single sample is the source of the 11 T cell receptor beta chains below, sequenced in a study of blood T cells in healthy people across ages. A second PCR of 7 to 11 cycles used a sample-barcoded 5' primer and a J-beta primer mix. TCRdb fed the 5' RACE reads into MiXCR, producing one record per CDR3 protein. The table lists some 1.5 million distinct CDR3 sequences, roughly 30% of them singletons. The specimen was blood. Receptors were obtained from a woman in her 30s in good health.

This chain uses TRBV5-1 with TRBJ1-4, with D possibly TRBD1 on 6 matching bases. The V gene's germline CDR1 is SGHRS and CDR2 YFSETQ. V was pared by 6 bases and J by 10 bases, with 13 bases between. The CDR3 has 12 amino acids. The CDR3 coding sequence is TGCGCCAGCACCCGTGGAGGGGGAAAACTGTTTTTT. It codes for CASTRGGGKLFF.

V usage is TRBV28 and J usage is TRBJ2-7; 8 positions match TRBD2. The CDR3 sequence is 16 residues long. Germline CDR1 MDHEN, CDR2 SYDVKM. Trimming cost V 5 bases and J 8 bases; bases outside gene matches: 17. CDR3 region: CASSPGRAGATQKQYF. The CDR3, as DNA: TGTGCCAGCAGTCCCGGACGAGCGGGAGCAACTCAGAAGCAGTACTTC.

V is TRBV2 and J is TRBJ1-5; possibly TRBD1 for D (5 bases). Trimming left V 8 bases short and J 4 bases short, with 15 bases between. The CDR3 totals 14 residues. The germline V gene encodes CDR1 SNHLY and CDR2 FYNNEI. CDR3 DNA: TGTGCCAGCGGAGAGGGACGGATAAATCAGCCCCAGCATTTT. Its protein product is CASGEGRINQPQHF.

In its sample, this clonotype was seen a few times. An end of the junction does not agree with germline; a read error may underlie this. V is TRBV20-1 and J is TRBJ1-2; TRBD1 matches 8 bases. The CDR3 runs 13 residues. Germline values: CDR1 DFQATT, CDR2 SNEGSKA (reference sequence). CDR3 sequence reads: CSAREPDRAGYTF. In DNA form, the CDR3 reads TGCAGTGCTCGAGAGCCGGACAGGGCTGGCTACACCTTC.

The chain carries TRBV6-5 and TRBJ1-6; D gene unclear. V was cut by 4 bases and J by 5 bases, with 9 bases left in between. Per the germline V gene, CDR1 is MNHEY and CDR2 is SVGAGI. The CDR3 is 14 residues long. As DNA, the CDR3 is TGTGCCAGCAGTTGGAGAGCAGATAATTCACCCCTCCACTTT. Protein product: CASSWRADNSPLHF.

CDR3 in DNA: TGTGCCAGCAGCTTCTCAGCGGGAAACACCGGGGAGCTGTTTTTT. Its protein product is CASSFSAGNTGELFF. The chain is built from TRBV7-9 and TRBJ2-2, with TRBD2 matching 7 bases. The CDR3 length is 15 residues. The germline CDR1 and CDR2 sequences are SEHNR and FQNEAQ (reference sequence). V dropped 3 bases and J dropped 2; count of bases not matched to a gene: 3.

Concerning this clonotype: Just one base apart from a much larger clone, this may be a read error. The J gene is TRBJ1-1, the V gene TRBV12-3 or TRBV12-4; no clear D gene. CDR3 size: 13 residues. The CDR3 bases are TGTACCAGCAGTTTTGACCGCGCGACTGAAGCTTTCTTT. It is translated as CTSSFDRATEAFF.

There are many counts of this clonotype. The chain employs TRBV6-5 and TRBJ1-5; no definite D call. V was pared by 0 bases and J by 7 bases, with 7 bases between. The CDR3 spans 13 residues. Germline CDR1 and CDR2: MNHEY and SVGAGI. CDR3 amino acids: CASSYSRAQPQHF. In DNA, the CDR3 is TGTGCCAGCAGTTACTCTCGGGCGCAGCCCCAGCATTTT.

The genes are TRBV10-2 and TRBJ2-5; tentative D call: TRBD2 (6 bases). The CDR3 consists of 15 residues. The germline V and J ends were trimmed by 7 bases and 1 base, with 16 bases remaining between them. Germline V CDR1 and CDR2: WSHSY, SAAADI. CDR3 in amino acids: CASTADWTTQETQYF. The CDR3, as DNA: TGCGCCAGCACTGCGGACTGGACTACCCAAGAGACCCAGTACTTC.

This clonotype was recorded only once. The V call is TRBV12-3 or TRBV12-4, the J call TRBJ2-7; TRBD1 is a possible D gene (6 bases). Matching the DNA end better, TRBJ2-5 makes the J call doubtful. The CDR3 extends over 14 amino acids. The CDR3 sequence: CASSPTDSLKTQYF. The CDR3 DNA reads TGTGCCAGCAGTCCGACGGACAGTCTCAAGACCCAGTACTTC.

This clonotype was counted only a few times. CDR3 in DNA: TGTGCCAGCAGCTCTGGACAGGGGAAGTCGGGGTATGGCTACACCTTC. Translation gives CASSSGQGKSGYGYTF. The V and J genes are TRBV7-9 and TRBJ1-2, with TRBD1 identical over 9 bases. CDR3 length equals 16 residues. Trimming removed 4 bases from V and 5 bases from J; junction bases left unmatched: 11. The germline CDR1 and CDR2 sequences are SEHNR and FQNEAQ (reference sequence).